The 27 T cell receptor beta chains listed next were all sequenced from one sample in a study of shared clonotypes between healthy human individuals. TCRdb's table, derived via immunoSEQ multiplex PCR, lists solely in-frame clones and lacks some. The table lists over 150,000 clones, approximately 60% of them singletons. Sequenced input: memory CD4+ T cells sorted from blood. Subset given: CD45RA-negative fraction. These receptors all stem from a man aged 25-40 years in good health.

The chain joins TRBV6-5 to TRBJ2-1; D might be TRBD1 (6 bases). Between the trimmed V and J ends, which lost 0 bases and 0 bases, there was a span of 9 bases. The CDR3 runs to 16 residues. Looked up from germline, CDR1 is MNHEY and CDR2 is SVGAGI. In nucleotides, the CDR3 is TGTGCCAGCAGTTACTCCGGGACAAACTCCTACAATGAGCAGTTCTTC. Residues: CASSYSGTNSYNEQFF.

This clone was picked up a small number of times. V gene TRBV7-2 combines with J gene TRBJ1-4; D unclear. CDR1 is SGHTA and CDR2 is FQGNSA in the germline V gene. This CDR3 contains 14 residues. Trimming cost V 5 bases and J 6 bases, with 13 bases left between them. The CDR3 bases are TGTGCCAGCAGCCCACGGGCGTTGGATGAAAAACTGTTTTTT. It is translated as CASSPRALDEKLFF.

The rearrangement uses TRBV11-2 and TRBJ2-1; 7 positions match TRBD2. Germline V gene lookup returns CDR1 SGHAT and CDR2 FQNNGV. The CDR3 extends over 15 amino acids. V dropped 0 bases and J dropped 3; count of bases not matched to a gene: 2. CDR3 amino acids: CASSLEASGYNEQFF. CDR3 DNA: TGTGCCAGCAGCTTAGAGGCTAGCGGCTACAATGAGCAGTTCTTC.

V is TRBV5-6 and J is TRBJ2-1; D call uncertain. The length of the CDR3 is 13 residues. V was cut by 0 bases and J by 4 bases, with 5 bases left in between. Looked up from germline, CDR1 is SGHDT and CDR2 is YYEEEE. CDR3 amino acids: CASSLGTYNEQFF. The CDR3 nucleotides read TGTGCCAGCAGCTTGGGGACGTACAATGAGCAGTTCTTC.

The V and J genes are TRBV7-9 and TRBJ2-3; TRBD2 aligns across 11 bases. The CDR3 length is 15 residues. Germline CDR1 is SEHNR and CDR2 is FQNEAQ (reference sequence). V trimming: 3 bases; J trimming: 3 bases; junction bases outside the gene matches: 2. The CDR3: CASSFVAGGTDTQYF. In DNA, the CDR3 is TGTGCCAGCAGCTTCGTAGCGGGAGGGACAGATACGCAGTATTTT.

The chain carries TRBV2 and TRBJ2-5; 9 bases map to TRBD1. This CDR3 has 16 residues. J lost 1 base, V lost 4 bases, and 7 bases had no gene match. The germline V gene has CDR1 SNHLY and CDR2 FYNNEI. DNA of the CDR3: TGTGCCAGCAGTGGGGGACAGGGAGATCGCCAAGAGACCCAGTACTTC. Amino acids: CASSGGQGDRQETQYF.

The chain joins TRBV6-1 to TRBJ1-4, with TRBD1 as a possible D gene (6 bases). V dropped 7 bases and J dropped 0 bases, with 9 bases sitting between them. The CDR3 totals 14 residues. Per the germline V gene, CDR1 is MNHNS and CDR2 is SASEGT. The CDR3 nucleotides read TGTGCCAGCAAGACAGGAGCAACTAATGAAAAACTGTTTTTT. It encodes CASKTGATNEKLFF.

In its sample, this clone was seen a few times. The chain carries TRBV6-5 and TRBJ1-5; no reliable D call. The CDR3 totals 15 residues. The germline CDR1 and CDR2 sequences are MNHEY and SVGAGI. Trimming took 0 bases from V and 3 from J, leaving 9 bases between them. The CDR3 bases are TGTGCCAGCAGTTACTCGCGTCAGAACAATCAGCCCCAGCATTTT. This encodes CASSYSRQNNQPQHF.

The chain links TRBV29-1 to TRBJ2-1, with 8 bases lining up with TRBD2. V was clipped by 5 bases and J by 3 bases; unmatched bases: 3. The CDR3 length is 13 residues. From germline, CDR1 is SQVTM and CDR2 ANQGSEA. CDR3: CSVPGTSYNEQFF. CDR3 sequence (DNA): TGCAGCGTTCCCGGGACTAGCTACAATGAGCAGTTCTTC.

The chain has TRBV5-6 and TRBJ1-1, with unresolved D. The CDR3 is made up of 12 amino acids. Germline V gene sequence: CDR1 SGHDT, CDR2 YYEEEE. V lost 4 bases and J lost 12, with 16 bases in between. In nucleotides, the CDR3 is TGTGCCAGCAGCCTCTCCGGGAAGACGACTTTCTTT. Translated, it gives CASSLSGKTTFF.

The chain is built from TRBV28 and TRBJ1-1; D unresolved. The V end was cut by 6 bases, the J end by 1 base, with 6 bases between. The CDR3 has 12 amino acids. CDR1 and CDR2 (germline): MDHEN, SYDVKM. The CDR3, as DNA: TGTGCCAGCAGGACCACGAACACTGAAGCTTTCTTT. This sequence encodes CASRTTNTEAFF.

In this sample, this clone turned up a few times. The rearrangement joins TRBV7-6 to TRBJ2-7; D is ambiguous. V was shortened by 4 bases and J by 7 bases, with 8 bases between the two germline ends. CDR1 is SGHVS, CDR2 FNYEAQ, per germline. This CDR3 has 11 amino acids. CDR3 bases: TGTGCCAGCAGCTCCGAGGAAGAGCAGTACTTC. This encodes CASSSEEEQYF. Variable domain in full (rest from reference TRBV7-6 and TRBJ2-7): GAGVSQSPRYKVTKRGQDVALRCDPISGHVSLYWYRQALGQGPEFLTYFNYEAQQDKSGLPNDRFSAERPEGSISTLTIQRTEQRDSAMYRCASSSEEEQYFGPGTRLTVT.

The chain is built from TRBV6-5 and TRBJ2-7; possible D gene TRBD2, 6 bases. Germline V gene sequence: CDR1 MNHEY, CDR2 SVGAGI. With 6 bases removed from V and 5 bases from J, the gap between germline ends came to 17 bases. The CDR3 runs to 14 residues. The CDR3 bases are TGTGCCAGCAGCGAACGGGAGCCTCCCAACGAGCAGTACTTC. This gives the protein CASSEREPPNEQYF.

This clone has only one observation. The chain combines TRBV7-9 with TRBJ2-7, with TRBD2 matching over 10 bases. Germline values: CDR1 SEHNR, CDR2 FQNEAQ (reference sequence). The CDR3 extends over 15 amino acids. V lost 1 base to trimming and J lost 4 bases; unmatched junction nucleotides: 4. CDR3 amino acids: CASSLESGRAYEQYF. CDR3 sequence (DNA): TGTGCCAGCAGCTTAGAGAGCGGGAGGGCATACGAGCAGTACTTC.

The chain has TRBV5-5 and TRBJ2-3; 8 positions agree with TRBD2. The J segment lost 1 base and the V segment lost 2 bases, leaving 6 bases of the junction unmatched. Looked up from germline, CDR1 is SGHKS and CDR2 is YYEKEE (reference sequence). The CDR3 has 16 amino acids. The CDR3 bases are TGTGCCAGCAGCTTCTACGCGGGAGGACGCACAGATACGCAGTATTTT. Its translation is CASSFYAGGRTDTQYF.

This clone was counted ten times or more. The V call is TRBV6-4, the J call TRBJ2-2; no firm D call. The germline CDR1 and CDR2 sequences are MRHNA and SNTAGT. Trimming removed 2 bases from V and 3 bases from J, with 4 bases in between. This CDR3 region has 13 residues. CDR3 in amino acids: CASSDRDTGELFF. CDR3 bases: TGTGCCAGCAGTGACAGGGACACCGGGGAGCTGTTTTTT.

The chain combines TRBV25-1 with TRBJ2-1; maybe TRBD2 (6 bases). CDR1 is MGHDK and CDR2 is SYGVNS in the germline V gene. The germline V and J ends were trimmed by 1 base and 1 base, with 8 bases remaining between them. The CDR3 covers 15 residues. CDR3 in amino acids: CASSESRGSYNEQFF. Here the CDR3 DNA reads TGTGCCAGCAGTGAATCCCGGGGGTCCTACAATGAGCAGTTCTTC. The variable domain in full, with the rest retrieved from reference TRBV25-1 and TRBJ2-1, is EADIYQTPRYLVIGTGKKITLECSQTMGHDKMYWYQQDPGMELHLIHYSYGVNSTEKGDLSSESTVSRIRTEHFPLTLESARPSHTSQYLCASSESRGSYNEQFFGPGTRLTVL.

This clone came up once. For the CDR3, the DNA is TGTGCCAGCAGCCCCTCACAGGGTTTTGGAGAGCAGTACTTC. Translation gives CASSPSQGFGEQYF. The V and J genes are TRBV14 and TRBJ2-7, with D possibly being TRBD1 (6 bases). Trimming removed 4 bases at V and 7 bases at J, with 17 bases between. The CDR3 length is 14 residues. CDR1 is SGHDN and CDR2 is FVKESK in the germline V gene.

The chain uses TRBV2 and TRBJ2-7; possible D gene TRBD2, 5 bases. Trimming stripped 4 bases from V and 5 bases from J, with 15 bases between. Germline CDR1 and CDR2: SNHLY and FYNNEI. The CDR3 covers 14 residues. CDR3 in DNA: TGTGCCAGCAGTGTGAGCGGCGTCGGGAACGAGCAGTACTTC. This codes for CASSVSGVGNEQYF.

The chain employs TRBV5-1 and TRBJ2-3; D might be TRBD1 (6 bases). CDR3 length equals 16 residues. The germline CDR1 and CDR2 sequences are SGHRS and YFSETQ. V lost 4 bases to trimming and J lost 5 bases, with 20 bases between them. Here the CDR3 reads CASSPGHRVQGDTQYF. CDR3 DNA sequence: TGCGCCAGCAGCCCGGGCCACAGGGTGCAGGGAGATACGCAGTATTTT.

Of note for this clone: Germline and junction disagree at one end, which may indicate a read error. The chain combines TRBV10-3 with TRBJ2-7; D is undetermined. The germline V gene has CDR1 ENHRY and CDR2 SYGVKD. The CDR3 sequence is 12 residues long. The CDR3 coding sequence is TGTGCCATCAGTGAGCCTAAGGCCCACCCCCACTTC. Residues: CAISEPKAHPHF.

The chain couples TRBV5-4 to TRBJ2-7, with 8 nucleotides matching TRBD1. Germline-derived CDR1 and CDR2 are SGHNT and YYREEE (reference sequence). Losses at the gene ends were 4 bases for V and 3 bases for J; bases not matched to a gene: 3. The CDR3 has 13 residues. The CDR3 region is CASSRDRHYEQYF. CDR3 sequence (DNA): TGTGCCAGCAGCCGGGACAGGCACTACGAGCAGTACTTC.

The rearrangement joins TRBV10-3 to TRBJ1-5; 7 bases match TRBD1. Trimming removed 2 bases from V and 6 bases from J; junction bases left unmatched: 7. This CDR3 comprises 15 residues. Per the germline V gene, CDR1 is ENHRY and CDR2 is SYGVKD. This CDR3 reads CAISELDRDGQPQHF. CDR3 in DNA: TGTGCCATCAGTGAGCTTGACAGGGACGGTCAGCCCCAGCATTTT.

This clone was recorded once. The chain combines TRBV7-9 with TRBJ2-1; D is possibly TRBD1 (6 bases). This CDR3 comprises 14 residues. Trimming pared 3 bases from V and 3 bases from J, leaving 9 bases between. Germline V CDR1 and CDR2: SEHNR, FQNEAQ (reference sequence). The CDR3 loop reads CASSLLGHYNEQFF. CDR3 coding DNA: TGTGCCAGCAGCTTGTTGGGACACTACAATGAGCAGTTCTTC.

The chain combines TRBV28 with TRBJ2-7; D ambiguous. The CDR3 totals 15 residues. V was clipped by 7 bases and J by 2 bases, with 18 bases between them. Germline V lookup: CDR1 MDHEN, CDR2 SYDVKM. The CDR3 loop is CASTLNSFTTYEQYF. The CDR3 bases are TGTGCCAGCACCTTGAACTCTTTTACTACCTACGAGCAGTACTTC.

The sample holds one count of this clone. The rearrangement uses TRBV18 and TRBJ1-1, with 8 bases lining up with TRBD1. Germline CDR1 is KGHSH and CDR2 is LQKENI. After removal of 3 bases from V and 5 bases from J, the junction contained 11 bases not matched to a gene. The length of the CDR3 is 16 residues. This chain's CDR3 is CASSPNIGQGGTEAFF. CDR3 coding DNA: TGTGCCAGCTCACCGAATATAGGACAGGGAGGGACTGAAGCTTTCTTT.

This sequence joins TRBV30 and TRBJ1-5; possibly TRBD1 for D (5 bases). With 0 bases removed from V and 0 bases from J, the gap between germline ends came to 9 bases. The CDR3 loop spans 15 amino acids. CDR1 and CDR2 from the germline V gene are GTSNPN and SVGIG (reference sequence). CDR3 sequence reads: CAWSVAGGSNQPQHF. DNA of the CDR3: TGTGCCTGGAGTGTAGCGGGGGGTAGCAATCAGCCCCAGCATTTT.